A single T cell receptor (beta chain) is shown here with its context. This clonotype was counted a few times. It lacks a known antigen. Qualities for individual bases were not recorded, and no much larger clone is one base off. This entry is derived from a study of T cell repertoires in aging, cancer and after chemotherapy (dated by TCRdb to between 2018 and 2021). Broadly, across the study: The donors fell into six age groups ranging from 30 or younger to 70 or older, and each group had at least three individuals. The full dataset contained 7 million to 9.5 million TCR reads. Control TCR repertoires from healthy donors were recorded across several months to years, and re-sampling revealed clear clonal overlap. Alongside fewer than 100 healthy donors serving as a reference group, the cohort included 200 to 250 cancer patients, of whom some 91 had hematological cancers and around 120 had solid cancers. Peripheral blood TCR beta repertoires from healthy donors and cancer patients were profiled to examine immunoaging and T cell reconstitution after chemotherapy. Results and caveats for the whole study, not just this receptor: According to the authors, the repertoire data do not permit conclusions about immunological memory after chemotherapy. In healthy donors, the drop in TCR diversity with age came mainly from a loss of richness, whereas in cancer patients a loss of evenness also played a part. In both cancer cohorts, median generation probability rose over the chemotherapy interval, which suggests that the repertoire was reconstituted through rebound thymic output. Compared with age-matched healthy donors, untreated patients with hematological or solid cancers had significantly lower TCR diversity and higher clonality in blood.

Rearranged TRB sequences spanning V, D and J segments were amplified by multiplex touch-down PCR using a mixed TRB-A/B primer pool. Illumina adapters and sample indices were added to the amplicons in two consecutive PCR reactions performed with Phusion HS II polymerase. After gel purification with the NucleoSpin Gel and PCR Clean-up kit, the amplicons were checked using Qubit and an Agilent 2100 Bioanalyzer. Libraries were sequenced on an Illumina MiSeq using 600-cycle, single-indexed, paired-end runs. Per the authors' processing: TRB sequences were processed with MiXCR versions 2.12 and 3.0.5. Each unique CDR3 nucleotide sequence was counted as one clone, and only productive sequences with at least two reads were retained. Repertoire metrics included Shannon diversity, evenness, clonality (one minus evenness), and alpha-parameterized diversity profiles from alpha 0 to 5. The IGoR algorithm was used to calculate generation probabilities of clones in the paired pre- and post-chemotherapy samples. TCRdb's own reprocessing of the public reads used fastp at Q25 and MiXCR and kept productive beta chains. Rows merge per CDR3 protein into single entries with the most common DNA and genes. The V and J calls reflect TCRdb's pipeline rather than the authors' work. This sample is represented by just under 10,000 distinct CDR3 sequences; around 35% of them were singletons. The top ten clones comprise about 2.8% of the sample.

The germline V gene encodes CDR1 SGHNT and CDR2 YENEEA. The junction shows trimming of 1 base on V and 10 bases on J, and the gene matches do not reach 19 bases of it. The CDR3 covers 19 residues, taking in both the cysteine and the phenylalanine. This entry keeps only the CDR3 DNA: 57 bases, framed from base 1. TCR beta rearrangements were amplified from genomic DNA extracted from peripheral blood rather than from sorted cells or RNA. This receptor was obtained from a human donor in good health. The receptor chain draws on TRBV11-3 and TRBJ2-1; 10 bases in the middle match TRBD2. The specimen was blood. The CDR3 loop reads CASSLVVSGGARFPREQFF. At the DNA level, the sequence is TGTGCCAGCAGCTTAGTTGTGAGCGGGGGGGCCCGATTCCCCCGAGAGCAGTTCTTC.